This T cell receptor (beta chain) appears in the sequencing data of a study of blood T cell repertoires in COVID-19. Study-level information: From the United States, Italy and Spain came samples of acute and convalescent COVID-19.

This clone turned up a few times. In the original analysis: Scientists estimated how many nucleated cells there were by amplifying reference gene primers. Assay used: immunoSEQ multiplex PCR; TCRdb lists only in-frame clones, some missing. V and J calls and clone size come straight from that table; D and trimming were deduced from the DNA. There are fewer than 65,000 clones in the sample; around 89% occur only once, and under 20% lies in the top ten. Those enrolled in Seattle joined during active infection and were followed longitudinally afterward. Germline lookup yields CDR1 SGHVS and CDR2 FQNEAQ. V lost 5 bases to trimming and J lost 0 bases; unmatched junction nucleotides: 4. There are 15 residues in the CDR3.

Sequencing was carried out using peripheral blood. This TCR was sampled from a woman between 55 and 75 years old with COVID-19, enrolled during active disease. The chain links TRBV7-8 to TRBJ1-3; 7 bases are a match to TRBD1. CDR3 coding DNA: TGTGCCAGCAGCCTGGGACAGCTCTCTGGAAACACCATATATTTT. It specifies CASSLGQLSGNTIYF.